The clone carrying this T cell receptor (beta chain) was counted between two and nine times. No antigen is known for it. CDR1 is SGHTA, CDR2 FQGNSA, per germline. With 3 bases clipped from V and 5 bases from J, the junction kept 10 bases outside the gene matches. The CDR3 spans 17 residues. The data derive from a study of beta chain features in type 1 diabetes. cDNA synthesis used the whole RNA isolate, giving expressed TCRB sequences. Using immunoSEQ multiplex PCR, the repertoire was profiled, and TCRdb retains in-frame clones only, with some absent. The sample has approximately 270,000 clones; 14% are singletons. A sort by CD45RO/CCR7/CD25/CD127/CD95/CD27 yielded CD4+ naive, central memory, regulatory and stem cell-like memory cells. The study's findings and limits: In all four CD4+ subsets, TCRB CDR3 length was significantly, moderately reduced in type 1 diabetes. A definitive answer on HLA type influencing TCRB rearrangement was not reached here.

The sequencing sample was made of naive CD4+ T cells from blood. The receptor was isolated from a man aged 25 to 40 with type 1 diabetes. The genes are TRBV7-2 and TRBJ2-5; 12 nucleotides line up with TRBD2. The CDR3 reads CASSFLAGGGLDETQYF. DNA for the CDR3: TGTGCCAGCAGCTTTCTAGCGGGAGGGGGGTTGGACGAGACCCAGTACTTC.